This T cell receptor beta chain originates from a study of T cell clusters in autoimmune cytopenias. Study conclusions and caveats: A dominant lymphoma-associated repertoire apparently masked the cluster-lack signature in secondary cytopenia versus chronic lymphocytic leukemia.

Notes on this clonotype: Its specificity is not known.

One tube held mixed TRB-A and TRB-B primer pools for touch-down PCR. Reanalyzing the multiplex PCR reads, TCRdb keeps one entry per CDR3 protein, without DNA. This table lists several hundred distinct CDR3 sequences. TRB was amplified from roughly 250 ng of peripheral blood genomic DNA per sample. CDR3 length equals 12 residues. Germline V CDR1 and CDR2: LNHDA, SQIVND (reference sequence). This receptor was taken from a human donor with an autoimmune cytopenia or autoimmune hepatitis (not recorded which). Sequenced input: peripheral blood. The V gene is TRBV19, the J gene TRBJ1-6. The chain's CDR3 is CASRDGDSPLHF.